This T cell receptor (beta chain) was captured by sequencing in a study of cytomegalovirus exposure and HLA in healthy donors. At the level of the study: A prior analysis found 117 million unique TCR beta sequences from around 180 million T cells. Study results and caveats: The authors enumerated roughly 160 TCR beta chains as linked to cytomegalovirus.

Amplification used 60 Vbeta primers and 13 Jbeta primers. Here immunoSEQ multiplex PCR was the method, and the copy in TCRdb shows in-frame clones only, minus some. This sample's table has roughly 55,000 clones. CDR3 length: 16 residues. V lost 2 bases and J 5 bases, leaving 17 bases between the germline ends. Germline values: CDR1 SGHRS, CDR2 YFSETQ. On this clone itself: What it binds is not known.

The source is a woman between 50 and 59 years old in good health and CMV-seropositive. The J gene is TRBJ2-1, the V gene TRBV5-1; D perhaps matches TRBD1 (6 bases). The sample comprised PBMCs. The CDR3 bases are TGCGCCAGCAGCTTTGAAGGGGGACCACCTGACAATGAGCAGTTCTTC. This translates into CASSFEGGPPDNEQFF.